These 8 T cell receptor beta chains were sequenced from one sample in a study of molecular identifiers for immune sequencing clone quantification. TCRdb re-analysed the PCR reads in MiXCR, keeping a single row per CDR3 protein. The sample includes 300,000 to 400,000 distinct CDR3 sequences, about 22% of them seen just once. The sample consisted of naive CD8+ T cells from blood, with Jurkat cell RNA spiked in. Specified subset: FACS-sorted CD8+CD4-CCR7+CD45RA+ naive T cells. Receptors originate from a human donor in good health. Some libraries in this study had Jurkat cell RNA spiked in.

This clonotype occurred a few times. This rearrangement joins TRBV30 to TRBJ2-7; D not certain. Trimming removed 1 base from V and 5 bases from J, with 6 bases in between. The germline V gene encodes CDR1 GTSNPN and CDR2 SVGIG (reference sequence). The CDR3 covers 11 residues. The DNA of the CDR3 is TGTGCCTGGAGTGGGGCCAACGAGCAGTACTTC. Encoded protein: CAWSGANEQYF.

This clonotype was recorded a few times. The genes are TRBV24-1 and TRBJ2-2; TRBD1 aligns across 7 bases. This CDR3 is 15 amino acids long. The germline V gene has CDR1 KGHDR and CDR2 SFDVKD. V lost 4 bases to trimming and J lost 2 bases; unmatched junction nucleotides: 3. The CDR3, as DNA: TGTGCCACCAGTGAAGGGACAGATAACACCGGGGAGCTGTTTTTT. Its translation is CATSEGTDNTGELFF.

This clonotype was detected many times. The chain joins TRBV28 to TRBJ2-7; possibly TRBD1 for D (5 bases). CDR1 is MDHEN and CDR2 is SYDVKM in the germline V gene. This CDR3 is built from 11 residues. Trimming pared 8 bases from V and 3 bases from J, leaving 8 bases between. The CDR3 bases are TGTGCCAGCGGGCAGGGCTACGAGCAGTACTTC. Protein: CASGQGYEQYF.

This clonotype was seen many times. The chain employs TRBV14 and TRBJ1-4; D is unresolved. Germline CDR1 is SGHDN and CDR2 is FVKESK. The V end lost 3 bases, the J end lost 4 bases, and 18 bases lay between the germline ends. The CDR3 spans 17 residues. CDR3 nucleotides: TGTGCCAGCAGCCAGGCTGGGCCAGGATGGGGTAATGAAAAACTGTTTTTT. Amino acids: CASSQAGPGWGNEKLFF.

Concerning this clonotype: A read error may explain this, as a much larger clone is one base away. The gene calls are TRBV6-2 or TRBV6-3 and TRBJ2-5; D gene unclear. This CDR3 has 13 residues. Germline V lookup: CDR1 MNHEY, CDR2 SVGEGT. V was clipped by 5 bases and J by 0 bases, with 7 bases between them. The CDR3 is CASSRPNQETQYF. CDR3 coding DNA: TGTGCCAGCAGTCGACCTAACCAAGAGACCCAGTACTTC.

This clonotype showed up just a few times. This chain links TRBV5-5 with TRBJ2-5, with 8 bases matching TRBD1. CDR1 is SGHKS and CDR2 is YYEKEE in the germline V gene (reference sequence). This CDR3 spans 13 amino acids. J gave up 3 bases and V 6 bases, and 4 bases lay outside the gene matches. For the CDR3, the DNA is TGTGCCAGCATATTGACAGGGGAAGAGACCCAGTACTTC. The encoded protein is CASILTGEETQYF.

The sample holds many counts of this clonotype. This chain links TRBV7-9 with TRBJ2-1, with D unclear. Between the trimmed V and J ends, which lost 8 bases and 8 bases, there was a span of 10 bases. Germline CDR1 and CDR2: SEHNR and FQNEAQ (reference sequence). The CDR3 covers 11 residues. CDR3 sequence reads: CASDGWDEQFF. Here the CDR3 DNA reads TGTGCCAGCGATGGATGGGATGAGCAGTTCTTC.

The chain joins TRBV10-3 to TRBJ2-7; D is possibly TRBD2 (5 bases). This CDR3 has 14 residues. V was clipped by 4 bases and J by 0 bases, with 10 bases between them. CDR1 and CDR2 from the germline V gene are ENHRY and SYGVKD. As DNA, the CDR3 is TGTGCCATCAGTGGGGAGCCCAACTCCTACGAGCAGTACTTC. Translation: CAISGEPNSYEQYF.